This T cell receptor beta chain was sequenced for a study of T cell responses to AZD1222 COVID-19 vaccine. Study in general: Second-dose timings of about 4 or about 12 weeks were pooled.

General study points: Clonal diversity may have been underestimated in mostly white British donors. Baseline testing showed seropositivity in only a handful of AZD1222 recipients.

As regards this clone: Its antigen is unidentified.

Method: immunoSEQ multiplex PCR; TCRdb's copy keeps in-frame clones and lacks some. Of roughly 140,000 clones in the sample, 80% to 95% were seen once. This CDR3 is built from 12 residues. Germline V gives CDR1 SQVTM, CDR2 ANQGSEA. Germline trimming cut 7 bases from V and 5 bases from J; bases unmatched to any gene: 6. The origin of this receptor is an adult in good health. The sample in question was peripheral blood, obtained on day 0 of AZD1222 vaccination. V gene TRBV29-1 combines with J gene TRBJ2-7, with TRBD1 matching 9 bases. The CDR3 reads CSAYRGLDEQYF. The CDR3 DNA is TGCAGCGCCTACAGGGGGCTTGACGAGCAGTACTTC.